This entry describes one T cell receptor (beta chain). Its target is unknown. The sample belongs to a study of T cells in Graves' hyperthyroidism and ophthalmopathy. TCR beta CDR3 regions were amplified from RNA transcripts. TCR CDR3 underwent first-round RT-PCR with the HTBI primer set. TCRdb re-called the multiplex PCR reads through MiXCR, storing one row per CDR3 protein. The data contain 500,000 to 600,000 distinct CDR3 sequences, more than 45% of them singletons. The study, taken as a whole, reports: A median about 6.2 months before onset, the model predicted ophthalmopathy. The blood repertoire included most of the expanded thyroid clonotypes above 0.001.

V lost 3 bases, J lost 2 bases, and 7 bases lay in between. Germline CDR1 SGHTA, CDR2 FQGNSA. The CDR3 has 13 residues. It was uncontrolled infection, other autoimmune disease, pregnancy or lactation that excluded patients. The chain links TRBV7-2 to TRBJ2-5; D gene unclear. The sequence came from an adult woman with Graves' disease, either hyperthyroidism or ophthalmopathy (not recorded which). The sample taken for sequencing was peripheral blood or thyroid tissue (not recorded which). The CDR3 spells CASSLERQETQYF. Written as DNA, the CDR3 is TGTGCCAGCAGCTTGGAAAGGCAAGAGACCCAGTACTTC.